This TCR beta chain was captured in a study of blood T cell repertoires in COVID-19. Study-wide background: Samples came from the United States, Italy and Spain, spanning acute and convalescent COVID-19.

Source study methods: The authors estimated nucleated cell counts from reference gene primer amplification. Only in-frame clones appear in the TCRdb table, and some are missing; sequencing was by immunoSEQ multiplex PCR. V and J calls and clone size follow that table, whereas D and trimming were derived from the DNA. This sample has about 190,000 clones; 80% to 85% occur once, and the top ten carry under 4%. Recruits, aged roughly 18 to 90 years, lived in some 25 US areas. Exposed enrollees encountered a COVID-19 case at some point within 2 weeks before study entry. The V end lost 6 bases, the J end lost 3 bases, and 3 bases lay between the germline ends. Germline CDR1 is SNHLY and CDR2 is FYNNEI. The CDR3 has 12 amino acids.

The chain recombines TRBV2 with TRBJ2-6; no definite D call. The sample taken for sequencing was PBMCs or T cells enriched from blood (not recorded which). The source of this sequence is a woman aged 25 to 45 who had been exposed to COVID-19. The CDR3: CASSFGANVLTF. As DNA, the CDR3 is TGTGCCAGCAGCTTTGGGGCCAACGTCCTGACTTTC. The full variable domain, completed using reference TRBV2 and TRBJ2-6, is EPEVTQTPSHQVTQMGQEVILRCVPISNHLYFYWYRQILGQKVEFLVSFYNNEISEKSEIFDDQFSVERPDGSNFTLKIRSTKLEDSAMYFCASSFGANVLTFGAGSRLTVL.